These 15 T cell receptor beta chains originate from one sample sequenced in a study of T cell responses to AZD1222 COVID-19 vaccine. The repertoire was sequenced with immunoSEQ multiplex PCR; TCRdb's copy has only in-frame clones and lacks some. Seen here are roughly 180,000 clones, approximately 90% observed once, and the top ten hold around 2%. The source was peripheral blood, collected on day 0 of AZD1222 vaccination. These receptor sequences come from an adult in good health.

This clone came up once. The chain links TRBV6-5 to TRBJ2-7, with D perhaps TRBD2 (6 bases). This CDR3 comprises 15 residues. The germline gives CDR1 MNHEY, CDR2 SVGAGI. V lost 6 bases, J lost 2 bases, and 17 bases lay in between. CDR3 coding DNA: TGTGCCAGCAGGGTGGGACTCGGGGAAACCTACGAGCAGTACTTC. It translates to CASRVGLGETYEQYF.

This rearrangement joins TRBV27 to TRBJ2-6, with TRBD1 identical over 10 bases. The CDR3 contains 18 residues. V was pared by 6 bases and J by 1 base, with 9 bases of the junction left unmatched. Germline V gene data show CDR1 as MNHEY and CDR2 as SMNVEV (reference sequence). The CDR3 DNA follows: TGTGCCAGCAGGGAGACACCGGGACAGGGGTCTGGGGCCAACGTCCTGACTTTC. It yields the protein CASRETPGQGSGANVLTF.

V is TRBV30 and J is TRBJ2-6, with 8 bases fitting TRBD1. The CDR3 contains 15 residues. With V trimmed by 5 bases and J by 4 bases, 7 bases remained unmatched. Germline V lookup: CDR1 GTSNPN, CDR2 SVGIG (reference sequence). CDR3 nucleotides: TGTGCCTGGGGGACAGGCTTTGAAGGGGCCAACGTCCTGACTTTC. Translation: CAWGTGFEGANVLTF.

The chain couples TRBV6-1 to TRBJ1-2; TRBD1 might be the D (6 bases). The CDR3 runs 18 residues. Per germline, CDR1 MNHNS and CDR2 SASEGT. Trimming took 0 bases from V and 3 from J, leaving 20 bases between them. CDR3 DNA: TGTGCCAGCAGTGAAGCATCCGACAGGCCGACCCTTTACTATGGCTACACCTTC. Its protein is CASSEASDRPTLYYGYTF.

This rearrangement joins TRBV7-2 to TRBJ1-2; TRBD1 matches at 11 bases. CDR1 is SGHTA, CDR2 FQGNSA, per germline. The ends lost 2 bases at V and 4 bases at J; junction bases unmatched: 9. The CDR3 sequence is 17 residues long. CDR3 sequence reads: CASSLSRGGTGGYGYTF. The CDR3 nucleotides are TGTGCCAGCAGCTTATCTCGGGGAGGGACAGGGGGCTATGGCTACACCTTC.

The chain joins TRBV28 to TRBJ2-7, with D maybe TRBD1 (8 bases). CDR3 size: 15 residues. Germline V gives CDR1 MDHEN, CDR2 SYDVKM. Trimming pared 10 bases from V and 3 bases from J, leaving 22 bases between. CDR3 residues: CATTLRGDRSYEQYF. For the CDR3, the DNA is TGTGCCACAACCCTTCGGGGGGACAGGAGCTACGAGCAGTACTTC.

The chain has TRBV2 and TRBJ1-1; D remains ambiguous. This CDR3 contains 14 residues. The V end lost 4 bases, the J end lost 1 base, and 10 bases lay between the germline ends. Germline loops: CDR1 SNHLY, CDR2 FYNNEI. The CDR3 protein is CASSVTRSNTEAFF. For the CDR3, the DNA is TGTGCCAGCAGTGTAACAAGATCGAACACTGAAGCTTTCTTT.

The genes are TRBV30 and TRBJ2-7; no definite D call. Trimming took 0 bases from V and 1 from J, leaving 7 bases between them. This CDR3 contains 13 residues. Germline loops: CDR1 GTSNPN, CDR2 SVGIG (reference sequence). The CDR3 bases are TGTGCCTGGAGTGTACTCAGGTCCTACGAGCAGTACTTC. As protein: CAWSVLRSYEQYF.

The rearrangement joins TRBV12-3 or TRBV12-4 to TRBJ2-7; D remains unclear. The V end was cut by 1 base, the J end by 3 bases, with 7 bases between. The CDR3 length is 13 residues. The CDR3 bases are TGTGCCAGCAGTTTAGGGCACCTCTACGAGCAGTACTTC. Its translation: CASSLGHLYEQYF.

This clone was found once. The CDR3 protein is CASSQSLAVYEQYF. CDR3 in DNA: TGTGCCAGCAGCCAAAGTCTAGCAGTCTACGAGCAGTACTTC. The gene calls are TRBV3-1 (or the pseudogene TRBV3-2) and TRBJ2-7, with D perhaps matching TRBD2 (5 bases). The CDR3 runs to 14 residues. Trimming pared 2 bases from V and 3 bases from J, leaving 11 bases between. Germline assignment: CDR1 LGHDT and CDR2 YNNKEL (reference sequence).

This sequence joins TRBV25-1 and TRBJ1-1; 7 nucleotides line up with TRBD1. Trimming took 4 bases from V and 1 from J; bases not matched to a gene: 0. The germline V gene encodes CDR1 MGHDK and CDR2 SYGVNS. CDR3 length: 13 amino acids. The CDR3 nucleotides read TGTGCCAGCAGTGGACAGGGGAACACTGAAGCTTTCTTT. It specifies CASSGQGNTEAFF.

This rearrangement joins TRBV9 to TRBJ1-1; D is perhaps TRBD1 (5 bases). The CDR3 is 17 residues long. The germline V and J ends were trimmed by 0 bases and 0 bases, with 15 bases remaining between them. Germline-derived CDR1 and CDR2 are SGDLS and YYNGEE. CDR3 sequence (DNA): TGTGCCAGCAGCGTAGCTAGTAGGGCGGGGGTGAACACTGAAGCTTTCTTT. Residues: CASSVASRAGVNTEAFF.

V gene TRBV7-2 combines with J gene TRBJ2-7; 10 bases agree with TRBD2. The CDR3 covers 16 residues. Germline V gene sequence: CDR1 SGHTA, CDR2 FQGNSA. The V segment lost 5 bases and the J segment 11 bases; nucleotides outside the gene matches: 18. In nucleotides, the CDR3 is TGTGCCAGCAGCACCTCAGGCGGCCTAGCGGGAGCCTTTGAGTACTTC. Translation: CASSTSGGLAGAFEYF.

The V gene is TRBV19, the J gene TRBJ1-2; D gene uncertain. From germline, CDR1 is LNHDA and CDR2 SQIVND (reference sequence). Trimming left V 9 bases short and J 5 bases short, with 10 bases between. CDR3 size: 11 residues. DNA of the CDR3: TGTGCCAGCCGAACCTTATATGGCTACACCTTC. Its translation: CASRTLYGYTF. The full variable domain, with the rest looked up from reference TRBV19 and TRBJ1-2, is DGGITQSPKYLFRKEGQNVTLSCEQNLNHDAMYWYRQDPGQGLRLIYYSQIVNDFQKGDIAEGYSVSREKKESFPLTVTSAQKNPTAFYLCASRTLYGYTFGSGTRLTVV.

The V gene is TRBV27, the J gene TRBJ1-5; 7 nucleotides align to TRBD1. This CDR3 is built from 15 residues. Germline-derived CDR1 and CDR2 are MNHEY and SMNVEV (reference sequence). V trimming: 2 bases; J trimming: 4 bases; junction bases outside the gene matches: 5. The CDR3 nucleotides are TGTGCCAGCAGTTTAGCACAGGGGCCTAATCAGCCCCAGCATTTT. Protein: CASSLAQGPNQPQHF.